Below, 18 T cell receptor beta chains from the same sample are listed, as sequenced in a study of regulatory T cells in long-lasting Graves disease. With iRepertoire HTBI primers and Arm-PCR of CDR3 regions, TCR beta libraries were built. TCRdb passed the multiplex PCR reads through MiXCR, listing each CDR3 protein once. The profile covers about 460,000 distinct CDR3 sequences, with 22% appearing a single time and under 15% taken by the ten largest. Time point given: persistent/refractory GD, antithyroid drugs over 5 years with positive TRAb. With RNA extracted from PBMCs as input, the TCR library was made. The material sequenced was peripheral blood mononuclear cells (PBMCs), taken when the disease was refractory, from a patient treated with antithyroid drugs. Receptors originate from a female donor with Graves disease.

This clonotype appeared many times. The V gene is TRBV12-3 or TRBV12-4, the J gene TRBJ1-1, with TRBD1 as a possible D gene (5 bases). V dropped 6 bases and J dropped 7 bases, with 18 bases sitting between them. CDR3 length: 14 amino acids. The CDR3 loop is CASRRDGADIEAFF. DNA for the CDR3: TGTGCCAGCAGAAGGGACGGGGCTGACATTGAAGCTTTCTTT.

The chain joins TRBV20-1 to TRBJ1-2; D is possibly TRBD1 (6 bases). This CDR3 is 13 amino acids long. V gave up 7 bases and J gave up 4 bases, with 16 bases separating them. Germline V gives CDR1 DFQATT, CDR2 SNEGSKA (reference sequence). The CDR3 coding sequence is TGCAGTGGCCCGTACAGGGACGGCTATGGCTACACCTTC. This translates into CSGPYRDGYGYTF.

This clonotype has just one count. The rearrangement links TRBV5-1 to TRBJ2-5; D is uncertain. CDR1 is SGHRS and CDR2 is YFSETQ in the germline V gene. Trimming pared 1 base from V and 6 bases from J, leaving 4 bases between. The CDR3 extends over 11 amino acids. The CDR3 region has the DNA TGCGCCAGCAGCTTGCCCAAGACCCAGTACTTC. Residues: CASSLPKTQYF.

V is TRBV15 and J is TRBJ2-7; D not resolved. Trimming left V 4 bases short and J 2 bases short, with 15 bases between. This CDR3 spans 15 amino acids. Germline CDR1 reads LNHNV; CDR2 reads YYDKDF (reference sequence). CDR3 DNA: TGTGCCACCAGCAAATTTTTGGACCCTACCTACGAGCAGTACTTC. Protein sequence: CATSKFLDPTYEQYF.

This clonotype was observed a few times. The chain combines TRBV19 with TRBJ2-1, with D perhaps assigned TRBD1 or TRBD2 (6 bases each). Germline loops: CDR1 LNHDA, CDR2 SQIVND (reference sequence). The CDR3 totals 13 residues. Trimming took off 1 base at V and 9 bases at J, with 10 bases between the two ends. This CDR3 reads CASSIGQEGEQFF. In DNA, the CDR3 is TGTGCCAGTAGTATAGGACAGGAGGGTGAGCAGTTCTTC.

This clonotype has ten or more counts. The chain is built from TRBV11-2 and TRBJ2-5; D is tentatively TRBD1 or TRBD2 (5 bases each). Germline V lookup: CDR1 SGHAT, CDR2 FQNNGV. The CDR3 is 14 residues long. The germline V and J ends were trimmed by 1 base and 3 bases, with 9 bases remaining between them. The CDR3 sequence is CASSLVRGEETQYF. The CDR3 DNA sequence: TGTGCCAGCAGCTTAGTACGAGGGGAAGAGACCCAGTACTTC. The variable domain in full, completed from reference TRBV11-2 and TRBJ2-5, reads EAGVAQSPRYKIIEKRQSVAFWCNPISGHATLYWYQQILGQGPKLLIQFQNNGVVDDSQLPKDRFSAERLKGVDSTLKIQPAKLEDSAVYLCASSLVRGEETQYFGPGTRLLVL.

This clonotype was seen repeatedly, ten times or more. The junction and the germline gene differ at one end; a read error may be behind it. J is TRBJ2-7 and V is TRBV6-5; unclear D gene. Germline lookup yields CDR1 MNHEY and CDR2 SVGAGI. The CDR3 sequence is 9 residues long. CDR3 loop: CASSYPQHF. The CDR3 DNA sequence: TGTGCCAGCAGTTACCCGCAGCACTTC.

CDR3 amino acids: CASSLGAAYMNTEAFF. The CDR3 region has the DNA TGCGCCAGCAGCTTGGGCGCAGCTTACATGAACACTGAAGCTTTCTTT. The chain couples TRBV5-1 to TRBJ1-1; D remains unclear. CDR1 SGHRS and CDR2 YFSETQ come from the germline V gene. The CDR3 consists of 16 residues. Trimming left V 0 bases short and J 0 bases short, with 12 bases between.

This clonotype was counted at least ten times. V is TRBV6-1 and J is TRBJ2-7, with TRBD2 matching 7 bases. CDR1 and CDR2 from the germline V gene are MNHNS and SASEGT. Trimming cost V 7 bases and J 6 bases; bases outside gene matches: 12. The CDR3 runs to 14 residues. The CDR3 DNA follows: TGTGCCAGCAATAGGGCTAGCGGATTCGGCGAGCAGTACTTC. Translated: CASNRASGFGEQYF.

This clonotype has ten or more counts. CDR3 nucleotide sequence: TGTGCCAGCAGTTACTTTCAGCAGTGGTTGCAGGGAACCCTCGAGCAGTACTTC. As protein: CASSYFQQWLQGTLEQYF. The gene calls are TRBV6-5 and TRBJ2-7, with D perhaps TRBD1 (5 bases). The V gene lost 1 base and the J gene lost 6 bases, with 25 bases spanning the gap. The V gene's germline CDR1 is MNHEY and CDR2 SVGAGI. CDR3 length: 18 amino acids.

This clonotype was seen ten or more times. The chain employs TRBV19 and TRBJ1-1; no reliable D call. Germline loops: CDR1 LNHDA, CDR2 SQIVND (reference sequence). The V end was cut by 1 base, the J end by 0 bases, with 6 bases between. The CDR3 totals 14 residues. The CDR3 DNA reads TGTGCCAGTAGTATAGGACGGGTGAACACTGAAGCTTTCTTT. Protein sequence: CASSIGRVNTEAFF.

The chain couples TRBV9 to TRBJ1-1; D unresolved. Trimming removed 4 bases from V and 5 bases from J, with 21 bases in between. The CDR3 runs to 16 residues. Germline loops: CDR1 SGDLS, CDR2 YYNGEE. The CDR3 sequence: CASSPRFRGDRTEAFF. In DNA form, the CDR3 reads TGTGCCAGCAGCCCACGTTTTCGCGGCGACCGAACTGAAGCTTTCTTT. The complete variable domain, with remaining parts taken from reference TRBV9 and TRBJ1-1, reads DSGVTQTPKHLITATGQRVTLRCSPRSGDLSVYWYQQSLDQGLQFLIQYYNGEERAKGNILERFSAQQFPDLHSELNLSSLELGDSALYFCASSPRFRGDRTEAFFGQGTRLTVV.

This clonotype was detected a few times. The chain joins TRBV20-1 to TRBJ1-4; 7 bases are shared with TRBD1. The CDR3 covers 15 residues. The V gene end was trimmed by 8 bases and the J gene end by 5 bases; junction bases not matched to a gene: 14. Germline-derived CDR1 and CDR2 are DFQATT and SNEGSKA (reference sequence). The CDR3, as DNA: TGCAGTACAAGACAGAGGGGCAGGGGGAATGAAAAACTGTTTTTT. This sequence encodes CSTRQRGRGNEKLFF.

A few counts support this clonotype. The chain couples TRBV7-3 to TRBJ1-1; D remains ambiguous. Germline V gene lookup returns CDR1 SGHTA and CDR2 FQGTGA. CDR3 length equals 14 residues. Trimming took off 5 bases at V and 7 bases at J, with 17 bases between the two ends. This CDR3 reads CASSPNGMGSEAFF. CDR3 DNA: TGTGCCAGCAGCCCAAATGGGATGGGTAGTGAAGCTTTCTTT.

This clonotype was observed many times. The V and J genes are TRBV7-9 and TRBJ2-7; unclear D gene. Trimming took off 1 base at V and 3 bases at J, with 10 bases between the two ends. This CDR3 is 14 amino acids long. The germline gives CDR1 SEHNR, CDR2 FQNEAQ (reference sequence). The CDR3 region has the DNA TGTGCCAGCAGCTTAGGGCAGCCGAACTACGAGCAGTACTTC. The encoded protein is CASSLGQPNYEQYF.

The rearrangement links TRBV19 to TRBJ1-1; 7 positions match TRBD1. The germline CDR1 and CDR2 sequences are LNHDA and SQIVND (reference sequence). V was clipped by 6 bases and J by 2 bases; unmatched bases: 12. The CDR3 length is 16 residues. CDR3 DNA: TGTGCCAGTAGGGACCCTCGGACAGGTCTTAACACTGAAGCTTTCTTT. It yields the protein CASRDPRTGLNTEAFF. Together with reference TRBV19 and TRBJ1-1, the CDR3 gives the full variable domain: DGGITQSPKYLFRKEGQNVTLSCEQNLNHDAMYWYRQDPGQGLRLIYYSQIVNDFQKGDIAEGYSVSREKKESFPLTVTSAQKNPTAFYLCASRDPRTGLNTEAFFGQGTRLTVV.

This clonotype has only a few counts. The rearrangement links TRBV7-2 to TRBJ1-6, with D possibly being TRBD1 (5 bases). The CDR3 has 15 residues. Germline CDR1 is SGHTA and CDR2 is FQGNSA. V lost 1 base, J lost 9 bases, and 13 bases lay in between. CDR3 in DNA: TGTGCCAGCAGCTTAGGGAGGGGCGAACGTTCACCCCTCCACTTT. Amino acid sequence: CASSLGRGERSPLHF.

The chain combines TRBV10-3 with TRBJ2-3; 10 nucleotides align to TRBD1. CDR3 length equals 14 residues. J was trimmed by 4 bases and V by 7 bases; bases with no gene match: 5. Germline V lookup: CDR1 ENHRY, CDR2 SYGVKD. The CDR3 DNA reads as TGTGCCATCACCATTGGGACAGGGGCAGATACGCAGTATTTT. This encodes CAITIGTGADTQYF.